These 8 T cell receptor beta chains were sequenced from one sample in a study of OX40 agonist ivuxolimab in advanced cancers. Data came from immunoSEQ multiplex PCR; TCRdb stores just in-frame clones and leaves some out. The profile covers around 70,000 clones, with 90% to 95% appearing a single time and less than 6% taken by the ten largest. Source: CD4+ or CD8+ T cells sorted from blood, taken in a trial of the OX40 agonist ivuxolimab. The source of these receptors is an adult with an advanced solid tumor such as melanoma, head and neck, liver or kidney cancer.

The chain uses TRBV5-4 and TRBJ2-1, with 8 bases lining up with TRBD1. Germline V gene data show CDR1 as SGHNT and CDR2 as YYREEE (reference sequence). CDR3 size: 16 residues. With V trimmed by 4 bases and J by 1 base, 7 bases remained unmatched. The CDR3: CASSPTGDRSYNEQFF. CDR3 sequence (DNA): TGTGCCAGCAGCCCCACGGGGGACAGGTCCTACAATGAGCAGTTCTTC.

The chain combines TRBV7-2 with TRBJ1-1; D call uncertain. The CDR3 is made up of 13 amino acids. Germline values: CDR1 SGHTA, CDR2 FQGNSA. With 2 bases removed from V and 4 bases from J, the gap between germline ends came to 8 bases. The CDR3 sequence: CASSLLEGTEAFF. DNA for the CDR3: TGTGCCAGCAGCTTATTAGAGGGCACTGAAGCTTTCTTT.

This chain links TRBV11-3 with TRBJ2-2; D not resolved. Trimming removed 1 base at V and 5 bases at J, with 8 bases between. The CDR3 consists of 14 residues. CDR1 and CDR2 from the germline V gene are SGHNT and YENEEA. In DNA, the CDR3 is TGTGCCAGCAGCTTAGCCACTTCGACCGGGGAGCTGTTTTTT. It is translated as CASSLATSTGELFF.

The chain couples TRBV5-6 to TRBJ2-7, with TRBD1 matching 7 bases. The CDR3 totals 15 residues. The junction had 8 bases not matched to a gene; V was cut back by 0 bases and J by 5 bases. Looked up from germline, CDR1 is SGHDT and CDR2 is YYEEEE. CDR3 sequence (DNA): TGTGCCAGCAGCTTGGGACAGGGTGTAGTTGACGAGCAGTACTTC. Encoded protein: CASSLGQGVVDEQYF. The entire variable domain, with the rest obtained from reference TRBV5-6 and TRBJ2-7, is as follows: DAGVTQSPTHLIKTRGQQVTLRCSPKSGHDTVSWYQQALGQGPQFIFQYYEEEERQRGNFPDRFSGHQFPNYSSELNVNALLLGDSALYLCASSLGQGVVDEQYFGPGTRLTVT.

This rearrangement joins TRBV18 to TRBJ1-1, with 9 bases that match TRBD1. CDR1 and CDR2 from the germline V gene are KGHSH and LQKENI. V gave up 2 bases and J gave up 7 bases; unmatched junction bases: 11. The CDR3 runs to 16 residues. CDR3 in DNA: TGTGCCAGCTCACCAAGGCCACAGGGGGCCACAGATGAAGCTTTCTTT. Its protein product is CASSPRPQGATDEAFF.

This chain joins TRBV9 and TRBJ1-5, with 7 bases matching TRBD1. CDR3 length: 15 amino acids. The germline gives CDR1 SGDLS, CDR2 YYNGEE. V was pared by 3 bases and J by 3 bases, with 6 bases of the junction left unmatched. CDR3 DNA: TGTGCCAGCAGCGCGGGGGGACAGCTCAATCAGCCCCAGCATTTT. Residues: CASSAGGQLNQPQHF.

This chain links TRBV6-6 with TRBJ2-5; either TRBD1 or TRBD2 may supply D (5 bases each). Germline-derived CDR1 and CDR2 are MNHNY and SVGAGI (reference sequence). V was clipped by 5 bases and J by 4 bases, with 11 bases between them. There are 13 residues in the CDR3. CDR3 region: CASSDEGLETQYF. In DNA, the CDR3 is TGTGCCAGCAGTGACGAGGGGCTAGAGACCCAGTACTTC.

The chain recombines TRBV9 with TRBJ2-1; 12 bases are shared with TRBD2. Looked up from germline, CDR1 is SGDLS and CDR2 is YYNGEE. The CDR3 covers 15 residues. V was pared by 4 bases and J by 8 bases, with 7 bases of the junction left unmatched. CDR3 in amino acids: CASSFTSGRFHEQFF. CDR3 DNA sequence: TGTGCCAGCAGCTTTACTAGCGGGAGGTTCCATGAGCAGTTCTTC.